These T cell receptor beta chains were read from a single sample in a study of T cells in tuberculosis. TCRdb's table, derived via immunoSEQ multiplex PCR, lists solely in-frame clones and lacks some. The sample carries 25,000 to 35,000 clones, roughly 95% recorded once. Source material: PBMCs. The source of these receptors is a donor aged 5 to 30 with latent tuberculosis or without tuberculosis infection. Both conserved end residues are part of each CDR3. The order of the fields is CDR3 length, J gene, V gene, clone size, CDR3 protein. The size of a clone is reported for some rows only, either as once, few or many, or as a class for expanded clones.

15 | TRBJ2-6 | TRBV5-1 | NA | CASHLEGAGANVLTF
16 | TRBJ2-7 | TRBV7-8 | NA | CASSLGRGMIPYEQYF
16 | TRBJ2-1 | TRBV9 | NA | CASSVVRAGAYNEQFF
14 | TRBJ2-7 | TRBV6-5 | NA | CASRLYDTAYEQYF
17 | TRBJ2-7 | TRBV4-1 | NA | CASSQFPKIGIANEQYF
14 | TRBJ2-1 | TRBV5-4 | NA | CASSLTSESAEQFF
11 | TRBJ2-1 | TRBV14 | NA | CASSQGGEQFF
17 | TRBJ2-2 | TRBV4-1 | NA | CASSQRVAGTNTGELFF
15 | TRBJ1-3 | TRBV7-2 | NA | CASSLDWNSGNTIYF
15 | TRBJ2-2 | TRBV19 | NA | CASSIYSLATGELFF
16 | TRBJ1-4 | TRBV5-1 | NA | CASSLDRVGANEKLFF
13 | TRBJ2-2 | TRBV10-1 | NA | CASSERDTGELFF
17 | TRBJ2-1 | TRBV5-8 | NA | CASSLGLAVFSYNEQFF
12 | TRBJ2-3 | TRBV29-1 | NA | CSVEIGTDTQYF
12 | TRBJ1-4 | TRBV27 | NA | CASSRRGEKLFF
13 | TRBJ2-3 | TRBV7-2 | NA | CASRTGRTDTQYF
16 | TRBJ2-7 | TRBV7-9 | NA | CASSLEYGRDPYEQYF
13 | TRBJ2-5 | TRBV11-1 | NA | CASSPEPGETQYF
13 | TRBJ2-1 | TRBV5-1 | once | CASSLNTGNEQFF
13 | TRBJ2-3 | TRBV5-1 | NA | CASSLGPSDTQYF
15 | TRBJ2-2 | TRBV6-1 | once | CAGLRLAGAPGELFF
14 | TRBJ2-7 | TRBV5-5 | NA | CASSLTSGSAEQYF
15 | TRBJ2-7 | TRBV7-9 | once | CASSPLTSGTYEQYF
13 | TRBJ2-7 | TRBV28 | NA | CASRDKSSYEQYF
13 | TRBJ1-5 | TRBV6-1 | NA | CASLPFGNLPQHF
13 | TRBJ2-2 | TRBV7-3 | medium-sized | CASSLTFSGELFF
14 | TRBJ2-2 | TRBV7-9 | NA | CASSVQGNTGELFF
14 | TRBJ2-1 | TRBV4-2 | NA | CASSSRDSYNEQFF
13 | TRBJ2-5 | TRBV7-3 | NA | CASSQGEGLTQYF
16 | TRBJ2-7 | TRBV10-3 | NA | CAIRVRDTSDSYEQYF
14 | TRBJ2-7 | TRBV7-2 | NA | CASSARTGLYEQYF
12 | TRBJ2-7 | TRBV2 | NA | CASSEIREEQYF
12 | TRBJ1-2 | TRBV2 | NA | CASSDRGPGYTF
11 | TRBJ2-3 | TRBV10-3 | NA | CAISQGNTQYF
16 | TRBJ1-2 | TRBV4-1 | NA | CASSQAGGGRNYGYTF
14 | TRBJ2-7 | TRBV30 | NA | CAWNGPGGLAEQYF
15 | TRBJ2-1 | TRBV7-2 | NA | CASSLAGALGLEQFF
14 | TRBJ1-2 | TRBV7-2 | once | CASSRDRILDGYTF